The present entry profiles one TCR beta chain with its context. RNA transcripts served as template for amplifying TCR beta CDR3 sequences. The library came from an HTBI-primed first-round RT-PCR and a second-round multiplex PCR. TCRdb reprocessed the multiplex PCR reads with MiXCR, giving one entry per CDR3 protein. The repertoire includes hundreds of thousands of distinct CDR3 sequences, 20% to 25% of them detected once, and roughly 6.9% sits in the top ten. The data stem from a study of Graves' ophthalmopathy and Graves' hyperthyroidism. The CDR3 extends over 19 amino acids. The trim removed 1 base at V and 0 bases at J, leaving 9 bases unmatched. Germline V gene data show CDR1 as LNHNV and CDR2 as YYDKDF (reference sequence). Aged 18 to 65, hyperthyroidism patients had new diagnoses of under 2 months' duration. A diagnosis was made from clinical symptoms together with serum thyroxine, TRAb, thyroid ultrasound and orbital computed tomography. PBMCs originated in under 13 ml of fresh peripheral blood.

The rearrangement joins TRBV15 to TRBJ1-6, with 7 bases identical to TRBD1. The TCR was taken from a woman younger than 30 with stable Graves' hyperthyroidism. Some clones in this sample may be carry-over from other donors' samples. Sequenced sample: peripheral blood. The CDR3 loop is CATSRGSPGQFSYNSPLHF. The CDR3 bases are TGTGCCACCAGCAGAGGATCCCCGGGACAGTTCTCCTATAATTCACCCCTCCACTTT.